These 31 T cell receptor beta chains were sequenced from one sample in a study of beta chain features in type 1 diabetes. Antigens for these TCRs are unknown. Findings of the study overall: Shorter TCRB CDR3s, moderately but significantly so, marked every one of the four CD4+ subsets in Type 1 diabetes patients.

The investigators reverse transcribed all of the isolated RNA, so they sequenced expressed TCRB transcripts. Clones were read by immunoSEQ multiplex PCR, and TCRdb kept only the in-frame ones, dropping some. The table shows more than 550,000 clones, with about 14% occurring only once. Sequenced: naive CD4+ T cells from blood. Receptors were obtained from a man younger than 35 with type 1 diabetes.

This clone was seen a few times. The gene calls are TRBV2 and TRBJ1-4; 9 positions match TRBD1. Germline loops: CDR1 SNHLY, CDR2 FYNNEI. With V trimmed by 8 bases and J by 7 bases, 5 bases remained unmatched. The length of the CDR3 is 13 residues. In DNA form, the CDR3 reads TGTGCCAGCTCCGGGACAGGGACTGAAAAACTGTTTTTT. This sequence encodes CASSGTGTEKLFF.

This clone was counted a few times. This chain links TRBV19 with TRBJ1-1; 8 nucleotides line up with TRBD1. Germline V gene data show CDR1 as LNHDA and CDR2 as SQIVND (reference sequence). This CDR3 comprises 15 residues. Losses at the gene ends were 7 bases for V and 4 bases for J; bases not matched to a gene: 11. The CDR3 protein is CASKSQGAASTEAFF. The CDR3, as DNA: TGTGCCAGTAAGAGTCAGGGGGCTGCGAGCACTGAAGCTTTCTTT.

The rearrangement joins TRBV30 to TRBJ2-1; the D gene is possibly TRBD2 (6 bases). The germline V gene has CDR1 GTSNPN and CDR2 SVGIG (reference sequence). Trimming took 0 bases from V and 12 from J, leaving 12 bases between them. CDR3 length: 12 residues. The CDR3 bases are TGTGCCTGGAGTGTACTGGAGGGATCGCAGTTCTTC. Translated: CAWSVLEGSQFF.

The V call is TRBV7-2, the J call TRBJ2-7, with D maybe TRBD2 (5 bases). The CDR3 runs to 12 residues. Trimming cost V 7 bases and J 8 bases, with 15 bases left between them. Germline values: CDR1 SGHTA, CDR2 FQGNSA. CDR3 in amino acids: CASTSNREKQYF. The CDR3 coding sequence is TGTGCCAGCACTTCCAACCGGGAAAAGCAGTACTTC.

The chain employs TRBV10-3 and TRBJ2-1, with TRBD2 matching over 8 bases. CDR3 length: 14 amino acids. V shed 4 bases and J 4 bases; nucleotides not matched to a gene: 3. Germline V gives CDR1 ENHRY, CDR2 SYGVKD. The CDR3 sequence: CAISGASGYNEQFF. CDR3 in DNA: TGTGCCATCAGTGGGGCTAGCGGGTACAATGAGCAGTTCTTC.

The chain has TRBV10-3 and TRBJ1-1; no clear D gene. In germline, CDR1 is ENHRY, CDR2 SYGVKD. The CDR3 covers 12 residues. V was clipped by 4 bases and J by 1 base, with 4 bases between them. The CDR3 region has the DNA TGTGCCATCAGTGGGGGGAACACTGAAGCTTTCTTT. Translating gives CAISGGNTEAFF.

This clone was found a few times. The junction differs from germline at one of its ends, possibly a read error. The sample holds other DNA sequences that translate to the same CDR3. The chain has TRBV7-2 and TRBJ2-5; D is possibly TRBD2 (6 bases). This CDR3 is 13 amino acids long. Germline V CDR1 and CDR2: SGHTA, FQGNSA. The CDR3, as DNA: TGTGCCAGCAGCCTAGCGCTCCAAGAGACCCAGTACTTC. Its protein is CASSLALQETQYF.

The CDR3 DNA is TGTGCCAGCAGTCGGGAGGGGTCCTATGGCTACACCTTC. Translating it yields CASSREGSYGYTF. The chain couples TRBV9 to TRBJ1-2, with D tentatively TRBD1 (5 bases). The CDR3 loop spans 13 amino acids. Germline CDR1 and CDR2: SGDLS and YYNGEE. With 5 bases removed from V and 4 bases from J, the gap between germline ends came to 12 bases.

There are a few counts of this clone. J is TRBJ1-4 and V is TRBV2, with 9 bases fitting TRBD1. The CDR3 covers 13 residues. Losses at the gene ends were 5 bases for V and 8 bases for J; bases not matched to a gene: 3. In germline, CDR1 is SNHLY, CDR2 FYNNEI. The CDR3 reads CASSRTGDEKLFF. CDR3 sequence (DNA): TGTGCCAGCAGTAGGACAGGGGACGAAAAACTGTTTTTT.

This chain connects TRBV9 to TRBJ2-2, with D unresolved. The length of the CDR3 is 16 residues. The V and J ends lost 0 bases and 1 base respectively, with 10 bases between them. The germline V gene has CDR1 SGDLS and CDR2 YYNGEE. The CDR3 protein is CASSVGAPLNTGELFF. The CDR3, as DNA: TGTGCCAGCAGCGTAGGGGCACCATTGAACACCGGGGAGCTGTTTTTT. The full variable domain, with the rest looked up from reference TRBV9 and TRBJ2-2, is DSGVTQTPKHLITATGQRVTLRCSPRSGDLSVYWYQQSLDQGLQFLIQYYNGEERAKGNILERFSAQQFPDLHSELNLSSLELGDSALYFCASSVGAPLNTGELFFGEGSRLTVL.

A word on this clone: At one end the junction does not follow the germline gene, possibly because of a read error. The J gene is TRBJ1-1, the V gene TRBV7-9, with a tentative D call TRBD1 (6 bases). The CDR3 is 17 amino acids. The germline gives CDR1 SEHNR, CDR2 FQNEAQ (reference sequence). The chain's CDR3 is CASTLTPQGSMNTEAFF. The CDR3 region has the DNA TGTGCCAGCACCTTAACCCCGCAGGGGAGCATGAACACTGAAGCTTTCTTT.

Remarks on this clone: One junction end disagrees with the germline gene, perhaps due to a read error. The CDR3 nucleotides read TGCGCCAGCAGCCGAGACAGGGGCTACGCGGACTTC. Protein product: CASSRDRGYADF. The rearrangement joins TRBV5-1 to TRBJ2-7; 8 positions agree with TRBD1. This CDR3 has 12 residues. CDR1 is SGHRS, CDR2 YFSETQ, per germline.

This clone came up a few times. The chain combines TRBV30 with TRBJ2-7, with 8 bases aligning to TRBD1. V dropped 6 bases and J dropped 4; count of bases not matched to a gene: 5. The CDR3 has 12 residues. Germline CDR1 is GTSNPN and CDR2 is SVGIG (reference sequence). CDR3: CACGQGGYEQYF. CDR3 nucleotide sequence: TGTGCCTGTGGACAGGGAGGATACGAGCAGTACTTC.

There are a few counts of this clone. This chain links TRBV10-3 with TRBJ1-5, with 9 bases that match TRBD1. The CDR3 length is 16 residues. CDR1 and CDR2 (germline): ENHRY, SYGVKD. Losses at the gene ends were 2 bases for V and 5 bases for J; bases not matched to a gene: 7. The CDR3 DNA follows: TGTGCCATCAGTGAGGGGGACAGGGACCTCCATCAGCCCCAGCATTTT. This translates into CAISEGDRDLHQPQHF.

The chain joins TRBV30 to TRBJ2-3; D may be TRBD2 (7 bases). Trimming removed 2 bases from V and 7 bases from J, with 16 bases in between. This CDR3 spans 14 amino acids. Germline CDR1 and CDR2: GTSNPN and SVGIG (reference sequence). DNA of the CDR3: TGTGCCTGGAGTTTCCCCGGGGGGCCAAATACGCAGTATTTT. It is translated as CAWSFPGGPNTQYF.

Comments on this clone: One junction end disagrees with the germline gene, perhaps due to a read error. This chain's CDR3 is CASSLRPSGSYRNSYNEQFF. The CDR3, as DNA: TGTGCTAGCAGCTTACGGCCTAGCGGGAGTTATCGGAACTCCTACAATGAGCAGTTCTTC. The chain recombines TRBV7-7 with TRBJ2-1, with 10 positions matching TRBD2. CDR3 length: 20 amino acids. From germline, CDR1 is SSHAT and CDR2 FNYEAQ (reference sequence).

The chain recombines TRBV28 with TRBJ1-6; D remains ambiguous. CDR3 length: 16 amino acids. The ends were cut back, 6 bases at V and 7 bases at J, with 19 bases in the middle. The germline CDR1 and CDR2 sequences are MDHEN and SYDVKM. CDR3 sequence: CASRRSGFSLNSPLHF. The DNA of the CDR3 is TGTGCCAGCAGGCGGAGCGGGTTTTCGTTGAATTCACCCCTCCACTTT.

This clone was seen a few times. The chain carries TRBV27 and TRBJ2-1; 11 bases agree with TRBD2. Germline V gene lookup returns CDR1 MNHEY and CDR2 SMNVEV (reference sequence). The CDR3 contains 17 residues. V shed 4 bases, J shed 3 bases, and the junction held 8 bases outside the gene matches. This CDR3 is CASSYLKLAGDYNEQFF. DNA of the CDR3: TGTGCCAGCAGTTACCTTAAACTAGCGGGGGACTACAATGAGCAGTTCTTC.

A few counts support this clone. This chain links TRBV7-9 with TRBJ2-5; no clear D gene. V lost 5 bases to trimming and J lost 3 bases, with 13 bases between them. Germline loops: CDR1 SEHNR, CDR2 FQNEAQ (reference sequence). This CDR3 comprises 14 residues. The CDR3, as DNA: TGTGCCAGCAGCCCGAGGAACGCCGAAGAGACCCAGTACTTC. Protein product: CASSPRNAEETQYF.

The chain employs TRBV11-3 and TRBJ2-2; TRBD2 agrees at 12 bases. V gave up 1 base and J gave up 6 bases; unmatched junction bases: 0. Germline V gene lookup returns CDR1 SGHNT and CDR2 YENEEA. The CDR3 covers 15 residues. The CDR3 is CASSLGLAGAGELFF. CDR3 sequence (DNA): TGTGCCAGCAGCTTAGGACTAGCGGGAGCCGGGGAGCTGTTTTTT.

This chain links TRBV19 with TRBJ1-5, with 7 bases identical to TRBD1. CDR1 and CDR2 from the germline V gene are LNHDA and SQIVND (reference sequence). There are 13 residues in the CDR3. Trimming removed 9 bases from V and 6 bases from J; junction bases left unmatched: 8. DNA for the CDR3: TGTGCCAGCTCCGACAGGGTCGGTCAGCCCCAGCATTTT. It yields the protein CASSDRVGQPQHF.

This clone was picked up a small number of times. V is TRBV9 and J is TRBJ2-2; 11 bases fit TRBD2. Germline V gene sequence: CDR1 SGDLS, CDR2 YYNGEE. J gave up 4 bases and V 4 bases, and 6 bases lay outside the gene matches. CDR3 length: 16 amino acids. This CDR3 is CASSPRLAGRTGELFF. The CDR3 DNA reads as TGTGCCAGCAGCCCGCGACTAGCGGGACGCACCGGGGAGCTGTTTTTT.

This chain joins TRBV9 and TRBJ2-4; maybe TRBD2 (7 bases). The CDR3 length is 14 residues. V shed 4 bases and J shed 6 bases, with 14 bases lying between them. Germline V lookup: CDR1 SGDLS, CDR2 YYNGEE. The CDR3 DNA follows: TGTGCCAGCAGCCCGTCGGGGGGCACAAACATTCAGTACTTC. The encoded protein is CASSPSGGTNIQYF.

In this sample, this clone turned up a few times. The chain uses TRBV5-1 and TRBJ2-1, with 7 nucleotides matching TRBD2. Trimming took 0 bases from V and 4 from J; bases not matched to a gene: 7. Germline lookup yields CDR1 SGHRS and CDR2 YFSETQ. The CDR3 sequence is 16 residues long. The CDR3 loop is CASSLASGTWYNEQFF. The CDR3 DNA sequence: TGCGCCAGCAGCTTGGCGAGCGGGACTTGGTACAATGAGCAGTTCTTC.

This clone was seen only a few times. The CDR3 nucleotides read TGTGCCTGGAGTGTACGGGGACACTACGAGCAGTACTTC. It specifies CAWSVRGHYEQYF. The genes are TRBV30 and TRBJ2-7; D possibly corresponds to TRBD1 (6 bases). The germline CDR1 and CDR2 sequences are GTSNPN and SVGIG (reference sequence). Trimming cost V 0 bases and J 3 bases, with 9 bases left between them. The CDR3 sequence is 13 residues long. Based on the CDR3 plus reference TRBV30 and TRBJ2-7, the full variable domain is SQTIHQWPATLVQPVGSPLSLECTVEGTSNPNLYWYRQAAGRGLQLLFYSVGIGQISSEVPQNLSASRPQDRQFILSSKKLLLSDSGFYLCAWSVRGHYEQYFGPGTRLTVT.

The chain carries TRBV28 and TRBJ1-1; maybe TRBD1 (6 bases). CDR1 is MDHEN, CDR2 SYDVKM, per germline. This CDR3 region has 13 residues. V was trimmed by 6 bases and J by 6 bases, leaving 14 bases between them. CDR3 loop: CASRPNRDAEAFF. DNA of the CDR3: TGTGCCAGCAGACCTAACAGGGATGCTGAAGCTTTCTTT. Looking up the rest from reference TRBV28 and TRBJ1-1 gives the full variable domain: DVKVTQSSRYLVKRTGEKVFLECVQDMDHENMFWYRQDPGLGLRLIYFSYDVKMKEKGDIPEGYSVSREKKERFSLILESASTNQTSMYLCASRPNRDAEAFFGQGTRLTVV.

The chain links TRBV28 to TRBJ2-2; D uncertain. Trimming shortened V by 4 bases and J by 0 bases, and 6 bases separated the two germline ends. The CDR3 is made up of 14 amino acids. The V gene's germline CDR1 is MDHEN and CDR2 SYDVKM. The CDR3 loop is CASSSPSNTGELFF. The CDR3 DNA is TGTGCCAGCAGTTCTCCTTCGAACACCGGGGAGCTGTTTTTT. The full variable domain, completed using reference TRBV28 and TRBJ2-2, is DVKVTQSSRYLVKRTGEKVFLECVQDMDHENMFWYRQDPGLGLRLIYFSYDVKMKEKGDIPEGYSVSREKKERFSLILESASTNQTSMYLCASSSPSNTGELFFGEGSRLTVL.

This clone occurred a few times. The chain couples TRBV29-1 to TRBJ2-7; 8 nucleotides match TRBD1. The length of the CDR3 is 14 residues. V dropped 7 bases and J dropped 4; count of bases not matched to a gene: 12. The germline V gene encodes CDR1 SQVTM and CDR2 ANQGSEA. The DNA of the CDR3 is TGCAGCGCTCTGGGACAGGATCCTCTTTACGAGCAGTACTTC. Translating it yields CSALGQDPLYEQYF.

The chain combines TRBV7-9 with TRBJ1-3; D not resolved. The V gene lost 5 bases and the J gene lost 1 base, with 12 bases spanning the gap. Germline-derived CDR1 and CDR2 are SEHNR and FQNEAQ (reference sequence). The CDR3 extends over 15 amino acids. CDR3 sequence reads: CASSQNLGSGNTIYF. The CDR3 bases are TGTGCCAGCAGCCAAAACCTGGGTTCTGGAAACACCATATATTTT.

This clone appeared a few times. The chain carries TRBV29-1 and TRBJ2-5; 12 bases map to TRBD2. Germline V lookup: CDR1 SQVTM, CDR2 ANQGSEA. V shed 0 bases and J 5 bases; nucleotides not matched to a gene: 7. There are 16 residues in the CDR3. CDR3 nucleotide sequence: TGCAGCGTTGAAGATCCGACGGGACTAGCGGGCGAGACCCAGTACTTC. Translation gives CSVEDPTGLAGETQYF.

In the case of this clone: Other DNA sequences in the same sample also yield this CDR3. The rearrangement uses TRBV9 and TRBJ2-5, with a weak D call TRBD2 (6 bases). Trimming cost V 2 bases and J 4 bases, with 9 bases left between them. The CDR3 totals 13 residues. The germline gives CDR1 SGDLS, CDR2 YYNGEE. CDR3 coding DNA: TGTGCCAGCAGCGTGGCGGGGACAGAGACCCAGTACTTC. The encoded protein is CASSVAGTETQYF.